The present TCR beta chain was sequenced within a study of early T cells in non-severe SARS-CoV-2 infection. TCRdb called the 5' RACE reads again in MiXCR, with one record for every CDR3 protein. Of 64,000 or so distinct CDR3 sequences in the sample, roughly 12% are singletons; the top ten hold 1.3% to 1.5%. V gave up 7 bases and J gave up 3 bases, with 10 bases separating them. The CDR3 length is 12 residues. Germline V lookup: CDR1 MNHEY, CDR2 SVGEGT. Specimen: whole blood, collected at baseline. The clonotype comes from an adult who was a healthcare worker with PCR-confirmed SARS-CoV-2 infection or an uninfected control (not recorded which). This rearrangement joins TRBV6-2 or TRBV6-3 to TRBJ2-7; D gene unclear. The DNA for the CDR3 is TGTGCCAGCACCCAGACCTTCTACGAGCAGTACTTC. Its translation: CASTQTFYEQYF.